Listed below are T cell receptor beta chains from one sample, sequenced in a study of cytomegalovirus exposure and HLA in healthy donors. Sequenced by immunoSEQ multiplex PCR; TCRdb stores in-frame clones only, minus some. Among roughly 120,000 clones, around 84% were seen once, and the ten largest hold about a fifth. The specimen was PBMCs. The receptors originated from a man aged 25-45 years in good health and CMV-seropositive. The CDR3 runs from the conserved cysteine through the conserved F or W. D genes are given only for firm matches. Some rows have no size entry. The others give once, few or many, or a class for an expanded clone.

d_gene	abundance	v_gene	len	j_gene	CDR3aa	CDR3nt
TRBD1	.	TRBV7-2	17	TRBJ2-6	CASSPRTGGSGANVLTF	TGTGCCAGCAGCCCGCGGACAGGGGGTTCTGGGGCCAACGTCCTGACTTTC
.	few	TRBV5-8	16	TRBJ1-3	CASSFRQAYSGNTIYF	TGTGCCAGCAGCTTTCGACAGGCTTACTCTGGAAACACCATATATTTT
.	once	TRBV5-1	15	TRBJ1-2	CASSLESATWRGYTF	TGCGCCAGCAGCTTGGAGTCGGCGACGTGGAGGGGCTACACCTTC
.	few	TRBV5-4	14	TRBJ2-3	CASRGRGFSDTQYF	TGTGCCAGCAGGGGGCGGGGCTTCTCAGATACGCAGTATTTT
TRBD1	.	TRBV9	15	TRBJ2-1	CASSVPGQGAAEQFF	TGTGCCAGCAGCGTACCGGGACAGGGGGCCGCTGAGCAGTTCTTC
.	.	TRBV9	14	TRBJ1-2	CASSVAALDYGYTF	TGTGCCAGCAGCGTGGCGGCTCTGGACTATGGCTACACCTTC
TRBD2	once	TRBV28	16	TRBJ2-7	CASSLRLAGHPYEQYF	TGTGCCAGCAGTTTAAGACTAGCGGGACACCCCTACGAGCAGTACTTC
.	.	TRBV9	13	TRBJ1-1	CASSPWGGTKGFF	TGTGCCAGCAGCCCTTGGGGGGGGACCAAAGGTTTCTTT
TRBD1	once	TRBV6-5	15	TRBJ2-1	CASSYERGRNNEQFF	TGTGCCAGCAGTTACGAAAGGGGGCGAAACAATGAGCAGTTCTTC
TRBD1	.	TRBV6-5	12	TRBJ2-2	CASRTGAGELFF	TGTGCCAGCAGGACAGGGGCCGGGGAGCTGTTTTTT
.	.	TRBV7-9	14	TRBJ1-1	CASSLMGMNTEAFF	TGTGCCAGCAGCTTGATGGGCATGAACACTGAAGCTTTCTTT
.	.	TRBV6-1	12	TRBJ1-5	CASSASNQPQHF	TGTGCCAGCAGTGCATCCAATCAGCCCCAGCATTTT
TRBD1	.	TRBV5-1	16	TRBJ2-7	CASHPGQGAARYEQYF	TGCGCCAGCCATCCGGGACAGGGGGCAGCCCGGTACGAGCAGTACTTC
TRBD2	.	TRBV2	15	TRBJ2-1	CASNLLAGSYNEQFF	TGTGCCAGCAATTTACTAGCGGGTTCCTACAATGAGCAGTTCTTC
.	.	TRBV19	14	TRBJ1-2	CASSIDSSGYGYTF	TGTGCCAGTAGTATAGATTCATCAGGGTATGGCTACACCTTC
.	.	TRBV6-5	13	TRBJ2-7	CASSYGDTYEQYF	TGTGCCAGCAGTTACGGGGACACCTACGAGCAGTACTTC
TRBD1	once	TRBV10-2	17	TRBJ2-7	CASRDRFGKDRSYEQYF	TGCGCCAGCAGGGACAGGTTCGGGAAGGATCGTTCCTACGAGCAGTACTTC
.	.	TRBV5-1	14	TRBJ2-5	CASSLYQGQETQYF	TGCGCCAGCAGCTTGTACCAGGGGCAAGAGACCCAGTACTTC
.	.	TRBV7-8	15	TRBJ2-1	CASSLAGQANNEQFF	TGTGCCAGCAGCTTAGCGGGTCAGGCAAACAATGAGCAGTTCTTC
TRBD1	.	TRBV5-1	14	TRBJ2-2	CASKYRGNTGELFF	TGCGCCAGCAAATACAGGGGGAACACCGGGGAGCTGTTTTTT
.	once	TRBV30	14	TRBJ1-4	CAWSRTATNEKLFF	TGTGCCTGGAGTCGGACAGCAACTAATGAAAAACTGTTTTTT
.	.	TRBV2	14	TRBJ2-5	CASFRQGGEETQYF	TGTGCCAGCTTTCGACAGGGAGGAGAAGAGACCCAGTACTTC
.	.	TRBV2	10	TRBJ1-1	CASCIIEAFF	TGTGCCAGCTGTATTATTGAAGCTTTCTTT
.	.	TRBV29-1	12	TRBJ1-5	CSVRTGRGPQHF	TGCAGCGTTCGAACAGGACGTGGGCCCCAGCATTTT
.	.	TRBV7-8	16	TRBJ1-2	CASSLGDAGNNYGYTF	TGTGCCAGCAGCTTAGGTGATGCAGGAAACAACTATGGCTACACCTTC
.	.	TRBV5-1	15	TRBJ1-1	CASSLELRKNTEAFF	TGCGCCAGCAGCTTGGAGCTCAGGAAGAACACTGAAGCTTTCTTT
TRBD1	.	TRBV18	19	TRBJ1-1	CASSPRALPGQGADTEAFF	TGTGCCAGCTCACCACGGGCACTACCGGGACAGGGGGCTGACACTGAAGCTTTCTTT
TRBD1	.	TRBV10-3	15	TRBJ1-5	CAISESTGGNQPQHF	TGTGCCATCAGTGAGTCAACAGGGGGCAATCAGCCCCAGCATTTT
.	.	TRBV4-2	15	TRBJ2-1	CASSQDWGTKGEQFF	TGTGCCAGCAGCCAAGATTGGGGTACAAAGGGGGAGCAGTTCTTC
TRBD2	.	TRBV11-3	18	TRBJ2-2	CASSLRTSGRVNTGELFF	TGTGCCAGCAGCTTGAGGACTAGCGGGAGGGTGAACACCGGGGAGCTGTTTTTT
.	once	TRBV20-1	11	TRBJ2-7	CSALDGYEQYF	TGCAGTGCTCTAGACGGCTACGAGCAGTACTTC
TRBD2	.	TRBV18	16	TRBJ2-3	CASSPLRGANTDTQYF	TGTGCCAGCTCACCACTGCGGGGGGCCAACACAGATACGCAGTATTTT
.	.	TRBV5-1	14	TRBJ1-2	CASSARTEDYGYTF	TGCGCCAGCAGCGCAAGGACGGAGGATTATGGCTACACCTTC
TRBD1	.	TRBV7-2	14	TRBJ1-1	CASSLRDRAPEAFF	TGTGCCAGCAGCCTGCGGGACAGGGCCCCTGAAGCTTTCTTT
TRBD1	few	TRBV5-1	16	TRBJ1-4	CASSNKPGQGYEKLFF	TGCGCCAGCAGCAACAAGCCGGGACAGGGATATGAAAAACTGTTTTTT
.	.	TRBV5-1	16	TRBJ2-5	CASSFDRLEDQETQYF	TGCGCCAGCAGCTTTGACAGGCTGGAGGACCAAGAGACCCAGTACTTC
.	.	TRBV2	14	TRBJ2-7	CASRVGRGLYEQYF	TGTGCCAGCAGAGTTGGGCGGGGGCTCTACGAGCAGTACTTC
TRBD2	few	TRBV2	16	TRBJ2-1	CASSDGAGGSYNEQFF	TGTGCCAGCAGTGACGGGGCGGGGGGCTCCTACAATGAGCAGTTCTTC
.	.	TRBV9	16	TRBJ1-3	CASSVDSPSSGNTIYF	TGTGCCAGCAGCGTCGACAGTCCCTCCTCTGGAAACACCATATATTTT
TRBD2	.	TRBV11-3	18	TRBJ2-1	CASSLDPTSGGAYNEQFF	TGTGCCAGCAGCTTAGATCCAACTAGCGGGGGGGCATACAATGAGCAGTTCTTC
TRBD1	few	TRBV28	14	TRBJ1-2	CASSRTGPNYGYTF	TGTGCCAGCAGCCGGACAGGGCCTAACTATGGCTACACCTTC
.	.	TRBV4-1	16	TRBJ1-6	CASSQVGSSYNSPLHF	TGCGCCAGCAGCCAAGTTGGGAGCTCCTATAATTCACCCCTCCACTTT
TRBD2	.	TRBV10-2	15	TRBJ2-3	CASTGSGYSTDTQYF	TGCGCCAGCACCGGTAGCGGGTATAGCACAGATACGCAGTATTTT
TRBD2	.	TRBV9	16	TRBJ2-3	CASSAGPGLGDRAQYF	TGTGCCAGCAGCGCGGGACCGGGACTAGGGGATCGGGCGCAGTATTTT
.	.	TRBV2	15	TRBJ1-2	CASSGPRVGGHGYTF	TGTGCCAGCAGTGGACCCCGTGTGGGTGGGCATGGCTACACCTTC
TRBD2	.	TRBV18	16	TRBJ2-3	CASSQGLAGGTDTQYF	TGTGCCAGCTCACAGGGACTAGCGGGAGGTACAGATACGCAGTATTTT
.	few	TRBV6-5	14	TRBJ1-5	CASSYSGEGQPQHF	TGTGCCAGCAGTTACTCGGGCGAGGGTCAGCCCCAGCATTTT
.	.	TRBV5-1	15	TRBJ2-3	CASSLALLNTDTQYF	TGCGCCAGCAGCTTGGCCCTGCTAAACACAGATACGCAGTATTTT
.	.	TRBV28	14	TRBJ1-1	CASSSPDRYTEAFF	TGTGCCAGCAGTTCGCCCGACAGGTACACTGAAGCTTTCTTT
.	few	TRBV5-6	13	TRBJ1-2	CASSLQGDYGYTF	TGTGCCAGCAGCTTACAAGGGGACTATGGCTACACCTTC
.	.	TRBV7-9	15	TRBJ2-2	CASSLGAYNTGELFF	TGTGCCAGCAGCTTAGGGGCTTATAACACCGGGGAGCTGTTTTTT
.	.	TRBV10-3	14	TRBJ2-1	CAIRVTNGNNEQFF	TGTGCCATCAGGGTGACTAACGGCAACAATGAGCAGTTCTTC
.	.	TRBV2	14	TRBJ1-1	CASSERGAGTEAFF	TGTGCCAGCAGTGAAAGGGGAGCGGGCACTGAAGCTTTCTTT
TRBD1	few	TRBV5-1	13	TRBJ2-7	CASSRDSFDEQYF	TGCGCCAGCAGCCGGGACAGTTTTGACGAGCAGTACTTC